One TCR beta chain is described in this entry. The data belong to a study of blood T cell repertoires in COVID-19. The overall study: Whether acute or convalescent, the COVID-19 samples came from the United States, Italy and Spain. In each case, the material was cDNA or gDNA derived from T cells, B-cell-depleted T cells, or PBMCs.

As originally analysed: Nucleated cell number was recorded as an estimate derived from reference gene primer amplification. The assay was immunoSEQ multiplex PCR, and TCRdb's table has in-frame clones only and misses some. V and J calls and clone size follow that table, whereas D and trimming were derived from the DNA. Of around 94,000 clones listed, nearly 90% were seen once; the top ten hold roughly 2%. CDR3 length: 14 amino acids. CDR1 is LGHNA and CDR2 is YSLEER in the germline V gene. Deletions cut 4 bases from V and 8 bases from J, with 17 bases between. The TCR originated in a man in his fifties or sixties with active COVID-19. The chain carries TRBV4-3 and TRBJ1-2, with a weak D call TRBD1 (6 bases). Sequencing input: peripheral blood. In DNA, the CDR3 is TGCGCCAGCAGCCCCACACTACAGGGCGTCGGCTACACCTTC. It yields the protein CASSPTLQGVGYTF.